Given below is one T cell receptor (beta chain) in context. Its matching antigen is unknown. These data belong to a study of beta chain features in type 1 diabetes. About the research overall: Examination of sorted cells across all samples involved 98,000,000 or so cells. General study results and limits: Whatever favoring of shorter templates PCR might show would apply equally to patients and controls. When Type 1 diabetes patients were examined, their TCRB CDR3s proved moderately but significantly shorter in all four CD4+ subsets. Among type 1 diabetes patients, VDJ junctions had fewer insertions and more deletions.

The entirety of the isolated RNA underwent reverse transcription, so expressed TCRB transcripts were sequenced. Sequencing was performed with immunoSEQ multiplex PCR; in TCRdb, only in-frame clones are kept and a portion is missing. The sample lists some 350,000 clones, roughly 13% occurring once. Trimming stripped 0 bases from V and 6 bases from J, with 9 bases between. The CDR3 runs to 14 residues. Germline V CDR1 and CDR2: MGHRA, YSYEKL. Material: naive CD4+ T cells from blood. The chain carries TRBV4-1 and TRBJ1-5; no clear D. The receptor was derived from a woman aged 18-29 years with type 1 diabetes. CDR3 sequence reads: CASSQDEGTQPQHF. The DNA for the CDR3 is TGCGCCAGCAGCCAAGATGAGGGTACTCAGCCCCAGCATTTT.